Included here is one T cell receptor (beta chain) sequence, with context. The CDR3 totals 15 residues. In germline, CDR1 is SGHNT, CDR2 YENEEA. With V trimmed by 1 base and J by 0 bases, 3 bases remained unmatched. Each CDR3 protein is one row after TCRdb ran MiXCR on the PCR reads. The table includes around 94,000 distinct CDR3 sequences, 35% detected once. This record comes from a study of molecular identifiers for immune sequencing clone quantification. The sequenced sample consisted of naive CD8+ T cells from blood, with Jurkat cell RNA spiked in. The subset denotes: FACS-sorted CD8+CD4-CCR7+CD45RA+ naive T cells. The clonotype comes from a human donor in good health. Some libraries in this study had Jurkat cell RNA spiked in. This chain links TRBV11-3 with TRBJ2-7; TRBD1 matches at 7 bases. The CDR3 sequence: CASSLGGDSSYEQYF. CDR3 sequence (DNA): TGTGCCAGCAGCTTAGGAGGGGACAGCTCCTACGAGCAGTACTTC. Full variable domain (outside the CDR3, taken from reference TRBV11-3 and TRBJ2-7): EAGVVQSPRYKIIEKKQPVAFWCNPISGHNTLYWYLQNLGQGPELLIRYENEEAVDDSQLPKDRFSAERLKGVDSTLKIQPAELGDSAVYLCASSLGGDSSYEQYFGPGTRLTVT.